This T cell receptor (beta chain) was captured in a study of cytomegalovirus exposure and HLA in healthy donors (dated by TCRdb to 2016 to 2017). General notes on the study: According to an earlier analysis of a few hundred of the donors, roughly 180 million T cells yielded 117 million unique TCR beta sequences and 250 to 350 Gb of sequence data. In addition to the first cohort of approximately 670 subjects, a separate validation cohort of about 120 different subjects was used. To study patterns of TCR occurrence, a later analysis re-analyzed previously published TCR beta repertoires from 650 to 750 donors and added high-resolution HLA genotyping. Roughly 300 gigabases of sequencing data and around 90 million unique TCR sequences made up an early release that covered several hundred HLA-typed donors. All discovery cohort repertoires had been generated on a single sequencing platform. Because of strong linkage in the cohort, roughly five DR-DQ haplotypes were treated as single units for association and clustering. Typing coverage varied by locus: about 629-640 donors for A, B, C, DRB1 and DQB1; roughly 500 for DQA1; around 570 for DPA1; some 470 for DPB1. Class I and class II HLA loci were covered by the typing at four-digit resolution. The T cell repertoires of 666 subjects were profiled by immunosequencing and related to cytomegalovirus serostatus. To predict cytomegalovirus infection status, the study combined high-throughput TCR immunosequencing, statistical association of individual TCRs with disease status, and machine learning. Genome-wide SNP genotypes for about 65% of the 666 donors were used in a later genetic analysis, which treated that subset as a discovery cohort. An earlier analysis of nearly 600 of the donors applied high-throughput TCR beta sequencing to assess whether each TCR beta V gene segment acted as functional or pseudogenic. On average, 235,054 unique TCR beta nucleotide sequences were sequenced per donor among 398 genotyped donors of the cohort, with about 19% of those sequences being non-productive. Of the 398 genotyped donors, less than 85% were placed in the genetic ancestry cluster associated with self-reported Caucasian donors. Donor age, sex, ethnicity and CMV serostatus were collected together with the repertoire data. The study aimed to test whether signatures of past pathogen exposure could be identified by cataloging public T cell receptors. The later analysis used no new phenotypic data to find candidate immune exposures, relying instead on TCR beta sequences and their occurrence across donors.

The cohort comprised 670 or so healthy bone marrow donors. Cohort members were all nominally healthy when sampled, although unrecorded immune exposures were likely present. The donor tested CMV seropositive, placing the donor among the 250 to 300 seropositive members of the cohort. Every donor gave a peripheral blood sample, and the peripheral blood mononuclear cells from that sample were used for TCR beta sequencing. The Qiagen DNeasy Blood Extraction Kit was used to extract genomic DNA from the blood cell samples. Points the paper makes about the study in general: Cytomegalovirus status was reported to be diagnosed by the classifier with high specificity and sensitivity in both the original and validation cohorts. This cohort had only TCR beta chains sequenced, and the lack of alpha or paired-chain data limited which features could be detected. A further reported finding was that TCR beta sequences accurately predicted the HLA-A and HLA-B alleles for most subjects in the first cohort. According to a later analysis, TCR association rates differed among HLA loci, with DRB1 alleles showing the most associated TCRs and HLA-C alleles showing the fewest. According to the authors, the approach could potentially be generalized to other disease states and immunological phenotypes. Roughly uniform sequencing depth across donors was assumed in presence/absence analyses, although this assumption may not hold. Across donors, most TCR sequences were observed very rarely, whereas some public TCRs were present in many individuals. In a later analysis, most CMV-associated TCR beta chains were found to appear HLA-restricted, with HLA associations seemingly driven largely by CMV exposure. The sequencing pipeline was judged likely to have produced a cluster of highly shared sequence variants as a technical artifact. In an earlier analysis of 587 of the donors, most TCR beta V segments appeared in productive rearrangements about 90% or about 30% of the time, broadly matching IMGT annotations. When HLA alleles, especially DR and DQ, strongly co-occurred, TCR associations were difficult to assign to individual alleles. The only immune exposure information available for the cohort was CMV serostatus. In a later genetic analysis, fewer N-insertions in productive TCRs were reported among donors in an Asian-associated ancestry cluster than the 666-donor mean. In a later analysis, 15,000 to 20,000 TCR beta sequences were associated with specific HLA alleles at a false discovery rate of 0.05. Linkage disequilibrium might explain the correlated functional status among segregating V segments, but an unknown experimental factor could not be ruled out. A later analysis found that HLA-associated TCR beta chains were more clonally expanded and had lower generation probabilities than equally common non-associated chains. According to a later analysis, parvovirus B19, influenza, CMV and Epstein-Barr virus appeared linked to several top co-occurrence clusters. A later genetic analysis associated a missense DCLRE1C variant with V-gene and J-gene trimming of TCR beta chains, and an independent cohort replicated the association. Three of the identified cytomegalovirus-associated TCR beta chains were confirmed in vitro to be specific for cytomegalovirus antigens. Because counts were too low, fewer than 20 rarely observed V segments, including chromosome 9 orphons, were excluded from the earlier analysis of 500 to 700 of the donors. In the study, some 160 TCR beta chains were listed as associated with cytomegalovirus. Because HLA typing was unavailable for some donors at each locus, only the typed subset was used in association tests.

Comment on this clone: Its antigen is not yet known. Nothing much larger sits one base from this clone, and base qualities are not available.

The library was produced with the immunoSEQ multiplex PCR assay. The multiplex PCR relied on a mix of 60 forward primers for TCR Vbeta segments and 13 reverse primers for TCR Jbeta segments. A multiplex PCR assay on genomic DNA amplified the CDR3 region of rearranged TCR beta genes. The Illumina HiSeq System was used to sequence the amplified TCR beta libraries as 87-base-pair reads. The paper's data handling went like this. A later analysis tallied around 87 million unique TCR beta chains across the 650 to 750 repertoires, and approximately 11 million of those chains were shared by two or more donors. Raw reads were error-corrected and collapsed into unique sequences with a nearest-neighbor algorithm that merged closely related sequences to remove PCR and sequencing errors. CDR3 sequences were aligned to IMGT reference sequences to assign V, D and J gene segments. For a sequence to be retained, a match of at least six nucleotides to both a V gene segment and a J gene segment was required. A rearrangement was called productive if the CDR3 had no stop codons and remained in frame with V and J, and every other rearrangement was called non-productive. CDR3 was defined by IMGT convention, running from the second conserved V-encoded cysteine to the conserved J-encoded phenylalanine. The earlier analysis of 550 to 650 of the donors excluded any sequence lacking an unambiguous match to a single V gene segment. An earlier analysis of approximately 590 of the donors called V segments functional above 56.7% productive rearrangements and segregating when the between-donor standard deviation exceeded 5%. A statistical classification framework was built to diagnose cytomegalovirus status from the catalog of TCR beta chain sequences. A later analysis assigned V and J genes by comparing TCR nucleotide sequences with IMGT/GENE-DB human TR gene sequences. The TCRdist pipeline was used in a later analysis to assign CDR3 sequences and most-parsimonious VDJ recombination scenarios. A later analysis defined each TCR beta chain by its CDR3 amino acid sequence plus V-gene family, and excluded reads lacking a unique V-gene family. To address suspected cross-contamination and a sequencing artifact, a later analysis removed some 620 highly shared, low-generation-probability nucleotide sequences. In a later analysis, a clonal expansion index for each public chain was calculated from normalized within-repertoire ranks of inferred template counts. A later analysis computed generation probabilities with a VDJ recombination model fitted to out-of-frame rearrangements, and checked the results against IGoR. A later analysis scored TCR-TCR, TCR-HLA and TCR-CMV co-occurrence with hypergeometric tests, applying a repertoire-size bias correction to TCR pairs. False discovery rates were estimated in a later analysis by permuting HLA or CMV assignments 20 times. In a later analysis, co-occurring TCRs were grouped with DBSCAN, and TCRdist sequence similarity was added when clustering was performed within HLA-allele-positive subsets. Co-occurrence clustering excluded repertoires with fewer than 30,000 or more than 120,000 public chains, plus five with anomalous nucleotide sharing. TCRdb mirrors the immuneACCESS table, restricted to in-frame sequences. Some clones are absent from its copies; in checked studies, under half trace to an unresolved V gene, and the reason for the others is unknown. That table supplies the V and J calls and clone size; D and trimming were determined from the DNA. Here the sample has over 75,000 clones; around four fifths occur a single time. The top ten clonotypes cover approximately 7.4% of the sample.

Sequenced material: PBMCs. The receptor's source is a man between 50 and 59 years old in good health and CMV-seropositive.

The DNA is as follows: TGTGCCAGCAGCTCAGGACTAGCGGGGGGCCAGGGGTACGAGCAGTACTTC. Translated, it gives CASSSGLAGGQGYEQYF. The sequence joins TRBV7-2 to TRBJ2-7; the central 14 bases match TRBD2. CDR1 and CDR2 (SGHTA, FQGNSA) derive from the germline V gene. From the cysteine up to the phenylalanine, the CDR3 has a length of 17 residues. The entry retains the CDR3 DNA only, 51 bases that are in frame from base 1. For this chain, trimming is 4 bases at the V end and 4 bases at the J end, and the number of junction bases without a gene match is 9.